The 30 T cell receptor beta chains below all came from one sample that was sequenced in a study of graft-versus-host responses after intestinal transplantation. Assay: immunoSEQ multiplex PCR; the TCRdb copy retains only in-frame clones and omits some. The sample includes about 9,800 clones, around nine tenths seen only once; the top ten take approximately 2.3%. Specimen: PBMCs, collected approximately 46 days after intestinal transplant. The receptor source for this set is a human patient who received an intestinal transplant, so some T cells may come from the graft donor.

This chain uses TRBV7-6 with TRBJ2-5, with D perhaps matching TRBD2 (6 bases). The CDR3 covers 12 residues. The germline V gene encodes CDR1 SGHVS and CDR2 FNYEAQ. V was clipped by 5 bases and J by 9 bases, with 13 bases between them. CDR3 in amino acids: CASSIGGWAQYF. Here the CDR3 DNA reads TGTGCCAGCAGCATAGGAGGGTGGGCCCAGTACTTC.

The chain links TRBV6-5 to TRBJ2-2; possibly TRBD2 for D (5 bases). Germline V CDR1 and CDR2: MNHEY, SVGAGI. V shed 7 bases and J shed 3 bases, with 15 bases lying between them. CDR3 length: 15 residues. The CDR3 spells CASKSAGYYTGELFF. The CDR3 DNA follows: TGTGCCAGCAAGTCTGCGGGTTATTACACCGGGGAGCTGTTTTTT.

The CDR3 nucleotides are TGTGCCAGCAGCTTAGAAGGGGGGGGATCCTACAATGAGCAGTTCTTC. Its protein is CASSLEGGGSYNEQFF. The chain joins TRBV7-6 to TRBJ2-1; possible D gene TRBD2, 7 bases. CDR1 is SGHVS and CDR2 is FNYEAQ in the germline V gene. The CDR3 extends over 16 amino acids. Trimming removed 1 base at V and 1 base at J, with 11 bases between.

This clone was seen once. The chain couples TRBV25-1 to TRBJ2-1, with a tentative D call TRBD2 (5 bases). Per germline, CDR1 MGHDK and CDR2 SYGVNS. Trimming stripped 0 bases from V and 3 bases from J, with 12 bases between. The CDR3 is 16 amino acids. CDR3 sequence: CASSEYWRVDYNEQFF. The CDR3 DNA reads TGTGCCAGCAGTGAATATTGGCGGGTCGACTACAATGAGCAGTTCTTC.

This clone was seen only once. The rearrangement links TRBV7-9 to TRBJ2-1; unclear D gene. CDR1 is SEHNR, CDR2 FQNEAQ, per germline (reference sequence). The CDR3 sequence is 16 residues long. Between the trimmed V and J ends, which lost 5 bases and 9 bases, there was a span of 23 bases. CDR3 sequence (DNA): TGTGCCAGCAGCCACACCTCGAAAGGGTCCGCAGGTGAGCAGTTCTTC. Amino acids: CASSHTSKGSAGEQFF.

The chain couples TRBV10-1 to TRBJ2-3; D gene uncertain. V was trimmed by 7 bases and J by 3 bases, leaving 14 bases between them. This CDR3 is built from 14 residues. Germline values: CDR1 WNHNN, CDR2 SYGVQD (reference sequence). The CDR3 sequence: CASKASEWTDTQYF. The CDR3 coding sequence is TGCGCCAGCAAGGCGAGTGAGTGGACAGATACGCAGTATTTT.

This clone has only one observation. The chain combines TRBV5-4 with TRBJ1-6, with a tentative D call TRBD1 (5 bases). V was clipped by 0 bases and J by 9 bases, with 10 bases between them. This CDR3 is built from 14 residues. Per the germline V gene, CDR1 is SGHNT and CDR2 is YYREEE (reference sequence). This chain's CDR3 is CASSLATGVSPLHF. CDR3 nucleotide sequence: TGTGCCAGCAGCTTGGCGACGGGGGTTTCACCCCTCCACTTT.

V and J are TRBV19 and TRBJ2-7; D gene uncertain. V was cut by 0 bases and J by 3 bases, with 9 bases left in between. Per germline, CDR1 LNHDA and CDR2 SQIVND (reference sequence). The CDR3 is made up of 14 amino acids. The CDR3 is CASSIEHGDYEQYF. In DNA form, the CDR3 reads TGTGCCAGTAGTATAGAGCACGGCGACTACGAGCAGTACTTC.

The V and J genes are TRBV6-5 and TRBJ2-1; TRBD1 aligns across 11 bases. Germline assignment: CDR1 MNHEY and CDR2 SVGAGI. The CDR3 runs 15 residues. V trimming: 5 bases; J trimming: 1 base; junction bases outside the gene matches: 1. The chain's CDR3 is CASSRDRGSYNEQFF. CDR3 sequence (DNA): TGTGCCAGCAGTAGGGACAGGGGGTCCTACAATGAGCAGTTCTTC.

A few counts support this clone. This chain links TRBV6-1 with TRBJ2-7; 8 bases align to TRBD1. With V trimmed by 6 bases and J by 4 bases, 11 bases remained unmatched. The germline V gene has CDR1 MNHNS and CDR2 SASEGT. The CDR3 is 15 residues long. The CDR3 nucleotides read TGTGCCAGCAGCCCCCTGCAGGGGGCGCTTTACGAGCAGTACTTC. This translates into CASSPLQGALYEQYF.

The chain couples TRBV6-1 to TRBJ1-1; D perhaps matches TRBD1 (6 bases). The CDR3 is made up of 13 amino acids. The germline V and J ends were trimmed by 8 bases and 0 bases, with 10 bases remaining between them. Germline CDR1 reads MNHNS; CDR2 reads SASEGT. The CDR3 nucleotides read TGTGCCAGCCTAGACAGGATGAACACTGAAGCTTTCTTT. It yields the protein CASLDRMNTEAFF.

The J gene is TRBJ1-1, the V gene TRBV6-5; possibly TRBD1 for D (5 bases). Trimming took 5 bases from V and 1 from J, leaving 11 bases between them. The length of the CDR3 is 14 residues. Germline CDR1 MNHEY, CDR2 SVGAGI. CDR3 DNA sequence: TGTGCCAGCAGTACCAGGGAGGGGAACACTGAAGCTTTCTTT. The encoded protein is CASSTREGNTEAFF.

The V and J genes are TRBV25-1 and TRBJ2-1; a weak D match, TRBD1 (5 bases). Trimming removed 9 bases from V and 6 bases from J, with 6 bases in between. This CDR3 is 10 amino acids long. Per the germline V gene, CDR1 is MGHDK and CDR2 is SYGVNS. CDR3 in DNA: TGTGCCAGTCAGGGCAATGAGCAGTTCTTC. It translates to CASQGNEQFF.

The chain recombines TRBV6-8 with TRBJ2-5; D might be TRBD2 (5 bases). There are 15 residues in the CDR3. V lost 6 bases and J 5 bases, leaving 19 bases between the germline ends. The V gene's germline CDR1 is MNHGY and CDR2 SAAAGT. CDR3 sequence: CASRLDFPHGETQYF. For the CDR3, the DNA is TGTGCCAGCAGACTAGATTTTCCGCATGGGGAGACCCAGTACTTC.

The chain uses TRBV7-9 and TRBJ2-1, with unresolved D. This CDR3 has 12 amino acids. V was pared by 0 bases and J by 7 bases, with 4 bases between. CDR1 is SEHNR, CDR2 FQNEAQ, per germline (reference sequence). The CDR3 loop reads CASSLALNEQFF. The CDR3 DNA reads as TGTGCCAGCAGCTTAGCCTTGAATGAGCAGTTCTTC. Complete variable domain (other parts from reference TRBV7-9 and TRBJ2-1): DTGVSQNPRHKITKRGQNVTFRCDPISEHNRLYWYRQTLGQGPEFLTYFQNEAQLEKSRLLSDRFSAERPKGSFSTLEIQRTEQGDSAMYLCASSLALNEQFFGPGTRLTVL.

This rearrangement joins TRBV28 to TRBJ2-1; tentatively, D is TRBD2 (5 bases). The CDR3 loop spans 16 amino acids. V lost 7 bases, J lost 3 bases, and 19 bases lay in between. CDR1 is MDHEN, CDR2 SYDVKM, per germline. CDR3 protein: CASTPPYVGVYNEQFF. The CDR3 nucleotides are TGTGCCAGCACCCCTCCCTATGTGGGAGTCTACAATGAGCAGTTCTTC.

This chain connects TRBV30 to TRBJ2-5; 11 nucleotides line up with TRBD2. Germline V lookup: CDR1 GTSNPN, CDR2 SVGIG (reference sequence). V lost 5 bases, J lost 3 bases, and 5 bases stayed unmatched. The CDR3 is 14 residues long. The CDR3 nucleotides are TGTGCCTGGGCAAAGGGACTAGCGGAAGAGACCCAGTACTTC. This gives the protein CAWAKGLAEETQYF.

This clone was detected once. The chain has TRBV14 and TRBJ2-3; D is uncertain. The CDR3 has 13 amino acids. Germline CDR1 SGHDN, CDR2 FVKESK. Trimming cost V 6 bases and J 2 bases, with 9 bases left between them. The CDR3 here is CASSLGSTDTQYF. In DNA, the CDR3 is TGTGCCAGCAGTTTGGGGTCCACAGATACGCAGTATTTT. The entire variable domain, with the rest obtained from reference TRBV14 and TRBJ2-3, is as follows: EAGVTQFPSHSVIEKGQTVTLRCDPISGHDNLYWYRRVMGKEIKFLLHFVKESKQDESGMPNNRFLAERTGGTYSTLKVQPAELEDSGVYFCASSLGSTDTQYFGPGTRLTVL.

J is TRBJ2-7 and V is TRBV4-1; D is perhaps TRBD2 (7 bases). The CDR3 has 15 amino acids. The germline gives CDR1 MGHRA, CDR2 YSYEKL. V lost 5 bases to trimming and J lost 2 bases, with 16 bases between them. This CDR3 reads CASSGEGQGTYEQYF. CDR3 in DNA: TGCGCCAGCAGCGGGGAGGGTCAGGGGACCTACGAGCAGTACTTC.

The chain joins TRBV1 to TRBJ2-6; the table assigns TRBD1, which was not confirmed against the DNA. TRBV1 is shown as a pseudogene. There are 18 residues in the CDR3. As DNA, the CDR3 is TGCACCAGCAGATGCTTTGGTTTGGCACAAAGTCGGGCCAACGTCCTGACTTTC. Protein sequence: CTSRCFGLAQSRANVLTF.

V gene TRBV28 combines with J gene TRBJ2-7; D not certain. The germline V gene has CDR1 MDHEN and CDR2 SYDVKM. The V end was cut by 5 bases, the J end by 4 bases, with 9 bases between. The CDR3 spans 12 residues. The CDR3 DNA follows: TGTGCCAGCAGTCCCTTTAGGTACGAGCAGTACTTC. Protein product: CASSPFRYEQYF.

This chain joins TRBV5-5 and TRBJ1-6; 7 positions agree with TRBD1. Losses at the gene ends were 0 bases for V and 9 bases for J; bases not matched to a gene: 9. CDR1 is SGHKS and CDR2 is YYEKEE in the germline V gene (reference sequence). The CDR3 consists of 16 residues. The CDR3 region is CASSLGQGQGSSPLHF. CDR3 DNA sequence: TGTGCCAGCAGCTTGGGACAGGGCCAGGGGAGTTCACCCCTCCACTTT.

The rearrangement links TRBV9 to TRBJ2-7; 7 bases agree with TRBD1. Germline CDR1 and CDR2: SGDLS and YYNGEE. Trimming at V came to 1 base and at J to 0 bases, leaving 7 bases not matched to a gene. CDR3 size: 16 residues. CDR3 nucleotides: TGTGCCAGCAGCGTACCCCCGACAGGGAGCTCCTACGAGCAGTACTTC. Protein: CASSVPPTGSSYEQYF.

This rearrangement joins TRBV14 to TRBJ2-1; 12 bases line up with TRBD2. Per germline, CDR1 SGHDN and CDR2 FVKESK. The CDR3 is 21 amino acids. Losses at the gene ends were 1 base for V and 4 bases for J; bases not matched to a gene: 17. The CDR3 DNA is TGTGCCAGCAGCCAAGGTTCCTGGCTGGCTAGCGGGAGGGCCGAGTACAATGAGCAGTTCTTC. This gives the protein CASSQGSWLASGRAEYNEQFF. The entire variable domain, with the rest obtained from reference TRBV14 and TRBJ2-1, is as follows: EAGVTQFPSHSVIEKGQTVTLRCDPISGHDNLYWYRRVMGKEIKFLLHFVKESKQDESGMPNNRFLAERTGGTYSTLKVQPAELEDSGVYFCASSQGSWLASGRAEYNEQFFGPGTRLTVL.

The chain links TRBV6-6 to TRBJ1-1; D unclear. CDR1 is MNHNY and CDR2 is SVGAGI in the germline V gene (reference sequence). The CDR3 is 13 amino acids. Trimming left V 0 bases short and J 5 bases short, with 7 bases between. Written as DNA, the CDR3 is TGTGCCAGCAGTTACTCGGTGTTGACTGAAGCTTTCTTT. This translates into CASSYSVLTEAFF.

The chain carries TRBV11-2 and TRBJ2-7; unclear D gene. The CDR3 is 14 amino acids. The germline V and J ends were trimmed by 1 base and 7 bases, with 14 bases remaining between them. The germline CDR1 and CDR2 sequences are SGHAT and FQNNGV. The CDR3 nucleotides are TGTGCCAGCAGCTTAGCGCGGCTGCCGTGGGAGCAGTACTTC. Its protein is CASSLARLPWEQYF.

This rearrangement joins TRBV28 to TRBJ1-6; D call uncertain. The CDR3 has 16 amino acids. V shed 2 bases and J shed 10 bases, with 18 bases lying between them. Germline V lookup: CDR1 MDHEN, CDR2 SYDVKM. CDR3 DNA sequence: TGTGCCAGCAGTTTAGCTGGGCCACCGGTCAGGTCACCCCTCCACTTT. Residues: CASSLAGPPVRSPLHF.

V is TRBV7-9 and J is TRBJ2-1, with D perhaps matching TRBD2 (6 bases). With 0 bases removed from V and 10 bases from J, the gap between germline ends came to 16 bases. Per germline, CDR1 SEHNR and CDR2 FQNEAQ (reference sequence). The length of the CDR3 is 15 residues. The CDR3 sequence is CASSLAPTGDWEQFF. CDR3 bases: TGTGCCAGCAGCTTAGCACCGACGGGGGATTGGGAGCAGTTCTTC.

The J gene is TRBJ1-1, the V gene TRBV19; a weak D match, TRBD1 (6 bases). CDR3 length equals 14 residues. V lost 7 bases and J lost 1, with 13 bases in between. The germline V gene has CDR1 LNHDA and CDR2 SQIVND (reference sequence). The chain's CDR3 is CASNPGGGNTEAFF. The CDR3 DNA sequence: TGTGCCAGTAACCCGGGAGGGGGGAACACTGAAGCTTTCTTT.

This chain connects TRBV7-2 to TRBJ2-7; TRBD1 is a possible D gene (6 bases). Germline assignment: CDR1 SGHTA and CDR2 FQGNSA. This CDR3 is 12 amino acids long. V was pared by 1 base and J by 6 bases, with 7 bases between. CDR3 bases: TGTGCCAGCAGCTTAGTCAGGGGCGAGCAGTACTTC. Protein: CASSLVRGEQYF.